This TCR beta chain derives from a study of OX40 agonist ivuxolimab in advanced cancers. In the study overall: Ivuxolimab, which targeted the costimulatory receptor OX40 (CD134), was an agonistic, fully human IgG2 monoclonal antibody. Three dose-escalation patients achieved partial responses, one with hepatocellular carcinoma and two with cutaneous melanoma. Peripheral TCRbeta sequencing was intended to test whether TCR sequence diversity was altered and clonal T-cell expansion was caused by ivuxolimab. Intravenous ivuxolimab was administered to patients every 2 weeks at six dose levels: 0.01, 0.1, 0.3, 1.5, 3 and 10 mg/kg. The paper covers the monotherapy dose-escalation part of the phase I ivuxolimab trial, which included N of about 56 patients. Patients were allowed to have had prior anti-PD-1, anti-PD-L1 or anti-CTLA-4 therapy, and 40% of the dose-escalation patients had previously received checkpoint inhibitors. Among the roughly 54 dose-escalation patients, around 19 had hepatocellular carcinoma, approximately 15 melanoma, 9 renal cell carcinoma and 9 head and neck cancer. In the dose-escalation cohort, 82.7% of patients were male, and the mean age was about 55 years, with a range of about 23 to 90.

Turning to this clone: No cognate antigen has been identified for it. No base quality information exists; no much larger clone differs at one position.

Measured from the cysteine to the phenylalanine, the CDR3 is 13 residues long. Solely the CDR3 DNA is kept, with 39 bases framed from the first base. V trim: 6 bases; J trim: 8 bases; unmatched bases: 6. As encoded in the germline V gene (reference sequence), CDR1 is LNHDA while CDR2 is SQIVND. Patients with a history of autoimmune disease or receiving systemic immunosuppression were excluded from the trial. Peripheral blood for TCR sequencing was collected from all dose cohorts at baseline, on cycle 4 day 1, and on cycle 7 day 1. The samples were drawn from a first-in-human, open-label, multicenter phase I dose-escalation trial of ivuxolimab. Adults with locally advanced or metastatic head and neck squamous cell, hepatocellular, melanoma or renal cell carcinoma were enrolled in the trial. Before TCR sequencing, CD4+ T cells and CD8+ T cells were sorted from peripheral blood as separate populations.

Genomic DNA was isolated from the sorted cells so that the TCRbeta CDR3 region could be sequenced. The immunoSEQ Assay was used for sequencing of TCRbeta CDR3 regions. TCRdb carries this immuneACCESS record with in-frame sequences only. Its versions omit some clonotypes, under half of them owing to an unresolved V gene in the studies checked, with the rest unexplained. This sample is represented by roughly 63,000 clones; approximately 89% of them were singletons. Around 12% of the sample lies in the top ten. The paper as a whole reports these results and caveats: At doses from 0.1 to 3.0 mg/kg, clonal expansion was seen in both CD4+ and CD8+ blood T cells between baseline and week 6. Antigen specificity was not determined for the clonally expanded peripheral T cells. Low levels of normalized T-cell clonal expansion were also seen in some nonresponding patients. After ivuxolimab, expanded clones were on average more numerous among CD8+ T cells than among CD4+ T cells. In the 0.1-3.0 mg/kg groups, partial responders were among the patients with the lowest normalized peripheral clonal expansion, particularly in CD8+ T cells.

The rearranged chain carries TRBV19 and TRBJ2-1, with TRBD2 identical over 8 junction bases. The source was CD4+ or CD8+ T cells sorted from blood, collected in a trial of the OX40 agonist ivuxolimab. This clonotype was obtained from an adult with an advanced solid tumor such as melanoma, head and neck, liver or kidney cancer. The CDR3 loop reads CASSLLAVDEQFF. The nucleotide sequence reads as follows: TGTGCCAGTAGCTTACTAGCGGTCGATGAGCAGTTCTTC.